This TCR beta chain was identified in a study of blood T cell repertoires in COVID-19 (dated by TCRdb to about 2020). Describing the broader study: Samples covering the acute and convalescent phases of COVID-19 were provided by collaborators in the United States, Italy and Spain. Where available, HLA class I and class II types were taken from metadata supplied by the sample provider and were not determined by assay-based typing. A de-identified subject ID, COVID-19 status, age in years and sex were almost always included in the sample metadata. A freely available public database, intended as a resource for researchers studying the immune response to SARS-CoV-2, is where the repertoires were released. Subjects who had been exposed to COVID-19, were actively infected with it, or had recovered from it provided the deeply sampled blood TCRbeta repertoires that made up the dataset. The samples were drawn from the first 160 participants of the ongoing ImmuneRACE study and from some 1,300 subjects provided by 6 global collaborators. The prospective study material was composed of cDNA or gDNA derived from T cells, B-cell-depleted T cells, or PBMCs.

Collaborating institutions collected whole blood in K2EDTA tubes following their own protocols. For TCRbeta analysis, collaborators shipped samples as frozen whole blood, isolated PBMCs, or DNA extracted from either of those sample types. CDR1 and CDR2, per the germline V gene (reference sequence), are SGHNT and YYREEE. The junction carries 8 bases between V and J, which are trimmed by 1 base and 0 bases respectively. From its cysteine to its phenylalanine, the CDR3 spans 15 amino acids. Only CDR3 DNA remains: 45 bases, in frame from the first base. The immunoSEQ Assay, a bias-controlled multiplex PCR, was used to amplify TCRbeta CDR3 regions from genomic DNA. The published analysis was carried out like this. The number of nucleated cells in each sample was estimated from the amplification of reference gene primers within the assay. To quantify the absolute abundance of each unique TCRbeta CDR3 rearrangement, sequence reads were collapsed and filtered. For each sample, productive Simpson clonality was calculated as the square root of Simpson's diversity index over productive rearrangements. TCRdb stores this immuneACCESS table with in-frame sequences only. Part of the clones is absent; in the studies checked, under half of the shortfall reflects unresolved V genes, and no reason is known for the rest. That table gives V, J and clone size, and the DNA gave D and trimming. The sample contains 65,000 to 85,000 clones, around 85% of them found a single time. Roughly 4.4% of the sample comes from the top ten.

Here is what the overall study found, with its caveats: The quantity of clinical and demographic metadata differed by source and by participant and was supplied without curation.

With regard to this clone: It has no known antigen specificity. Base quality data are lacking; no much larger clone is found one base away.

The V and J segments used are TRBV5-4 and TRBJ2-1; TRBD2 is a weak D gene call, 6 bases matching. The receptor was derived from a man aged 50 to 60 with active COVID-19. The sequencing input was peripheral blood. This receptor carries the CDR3 CASSLFGSSYNEQFF. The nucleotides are TGTGCCAGCAGCTTGTTCGGGAGCTCCTACAATGAGCAGTTCTTC.